What follows are 28 T cell receptor beta chains derived from one specimen sequenced in a study of CD8+CD57+ T cells in acquired aplastic anemia. Only patients with CD8+CD57+ cell expansion on flow cytometry were chosen for sequencing. CDR3 and TCR beta VDJ profiling relied on genomic DNA as the template. Each CDR3 protein gets one entry after TCRdb re-called the reads with MiXCR. The profile covers 90,000 to 150,000 distinct CDR3 sequences, with 58% appearing a single time and roughly 30% taken by the ten largest. The sequenced sample was sorted CD4+, CD8+, or CD8+CD57+ T cells (not recorded which) from PBMCs. Receptors originate from a human donor with aplastic anemia.

V usage is TRBV19 and J usage is TRBJ1-1; perhaps TRBD1 as D (5 bases). CDR3 length: 16 residues. The ends were cut back, 5 bases at V and 4 bases at J, with 20 bases in the middle. The germline V gene encodes CDR1 LNHDA and CDR2 SQIVND (reference sequence). CDR3 nucleotides: TGTGCCAGTAGTGGGGGATGGGCAGGGCGAGCCACTGAAGCTTTCTTT. Protein: CASSGGWAGRATEAFF.

This clonotype occurred a few times. The V gene is TRBV7-6, the J gene TRBJ1-1; TRBD1 is a possible D gene (5 bases). The CDR3 extends over 13 amino acids. Trimming took 2 bases from V and 6 from J, leaving 10 bases between them. Per germline, CDR1 SGHVS and CDR2 FNYEAQ. The CDR3 DNA reads as TGTGCCAGCAGCTTAAATGGGGGGGCTGAAGCTTTCTTT. Protein sequence: CASSLNGGAEAFF. Complete variable domain (other parts from reference TRBV7-6 and TRBJ1-1): GAGVSQSPRYKVTKRGQDVALRCDPISGHVSLYWYRQALGQGPEFLTYFNYEAQQDKSGLPNDRFSAERPEGSISTLTIQRTEQRDSAMYRCASSLNGGAEAFFGQGTRLTVV.

The J gene is TRBJ1-1, the V gene TRBV19, with D perhaps TRBD1 (6 bases). This CDR3 has 14 residues. CDR1 and CDR2 (germline): LNHDA, SQIVND (reference sequence). The V gene lost 3 bases and the J gene lost 4 bases, with 12 bases spanning the gap. In DNA form, the CDR3 reads TGTGCCAGTAGTATGGGTACAGGGCTCACTGAAGCTTTCTTT. Translated: CASSMGTGLTEAFF. The full variable domain, with the rest looked up from reference TRBV19 and TRBJ1-1, is DGGITQSPKYLFRKEGQNVTLSCEQNLNHDAMYWYRQDPGQGLRLIYYSQIVNDFQKGDIAEGYSVSREKKESFPLTVTSAQKNPTAFYLCASSMGTGLTEAFFGQGTRLTVV.

This clonotype was picked up many times. This chain connects TRBV7-2 to TRBJ2-3, with D uncertain. V lost 3 bases and J 6 bases, leaving 19 bases between the germline ends. This CDR3 has 16 residues. The germline gives CDR1 SGHTA, CDR2 FQGNSA. CDR3 coding DNA: TGTGCCAGCAGCTTCCTACCTGACTCCCGGTCGGATACGCAGTATTTT. Translating gives CASSFLPDSRSDTQYF.

The CDR3 spells CASTTGPWAFF. The CDR3 DNA reads as TGTGCCAGCACCACGGGCCCATGGGCTTTCTTT. This rearrangement joins TRBV12-3 or TRBV12-4 to TRBJ1-1; D is ambiguous. V lost 7 bases, J lost 11 bases, and 14 bases lay in between. The CDR3 is 11 residues long.

The V call is TRBV5-1, the J call TRBJ2-1, with 7 bases fitting TRBD1. The CDR3 is 16 amino acids. The J segment lost 1 base and the V segment lost 0 bases, leaving 4 bases of the junction unmatched. The germline CDR1 and CDR2 sequences are SGHRS and YFSETQ. CDR3 DNA sequence: TGCGCCAGCAGCTTGGAGGGGGCCGGTTCCTACAATGAGCAGTTCTTC. This encodes CASSLEGAGSYNEQFF. Based on the CDR3 plus reference TRBV5-1 and TRBJ2-1, the full variable domain is KAGVTQTPRYLIKTRGQQVTLSCSPISGHRSVSWYQQTPGQGLQFLFEYFSETQRNKGNFPGRFSGRQFSNSRSEMNVSTLELGDSALYLCASSLEGAGSYNEQFFGPGTRLTVL.

The genes are TRBV14 and TRBJ2-5; D gene uncertain. V was shortened by 4 bases and J by 2 bases, with 8 bases between the two germline ends. Germline V gene lookup returns CDR1 SGHDN and CDR2 FVKESK. CDR3 length: 13 residues. As DNA, the CDR3 is TGTGCCAGCAGCCGGACGGTACAAGAGACCCAGTACTTC. It specifies CASSRTVQETQYF.

The CDR3: CAISDGRVTEAFF. CDR3 DNA: TGTGCCATCAGTGACGGCAGGGTCACTGAAGCTTTCTTT. This chain uses TRBV10-3 with TRBJ1-1; D is perhaps TRBD1 (5 bases). V shed 3 bases and J shed 4 bases, with 9 bases lying between them. The CDR3 loop spans 13 amino acids. Germline values: CDR1 ENHRY, CDR2 SYGVKD.

The chain uses TRBV24-1 and TRBJ1-2, with D unresolved. In germline, CDR1 is KGHDR, CDR2 SFDVKD. V lost 3 bases and J lost 5, with 6 bases in between. The CDR3 contains 12 residues. CDR3: CATSDGLYGYTF. CDR3 coding DNA: TGTGCCACCAGTGATGGCCTGTATGGCTACACCTTC.

This clonotype has more than one count but fewer than ten. This chain connects TRBV19 to TRBJ1-6; 8 nucleotides line up with TRBD1. Germline loops: CDR1 LNHDA, CDR2 SQIVND (reference sequence). The CDR3 has 14 residues. The ends lost 5 bases at V and 7 bases at J; junction bases unmatched: 4. The CDR3 region has the DNA TGTGCCAGTAGTGTACAGGGGGGAAATTCACCCCTCCACTTT. Encoded protein: CASSVQGGNSPLHF.

The chain is built from TRBV2 and TRBJ1-4; D unresolved. V was shortened by 6 bases and J by 0 bases, with 8 bases between the two germline ends. Germline V gene lookup returns CDR1 SNHLY and CDR2 FYNNEI. The length of the CDR3 is 14 residues. The CDR3 sequence: CASSLASTNEKLFF. CDR3 sequence (DNA): TGTGCCAGCAGCTTAGCCTCAACTAATGAAAAACTGTTTTTT.

The gene calls are TRBV20-1 and TRBJ2-5; 7 positions agree with TRBD1. The germline V gene encodes CDR1 DFQATT and CDR2 SNEGSKA (reference sequence). The CDR3 runs 13 residues. The V gene end was trimmed by 4 bases and the J gene end by 5 bases; junction bases not matched to a gene: 7. The CDR3 loop reads CSATDRVEETQYF. The CDR3 DNA reads TGCAGTGCTACTGACAGGGTTGAGGAGACCCAGTACTTC.

The chain carries TRBV19 and TRBJ2-7, with D possibly being TRBD2 (7 bases). The V end lost 6 bases, the J end lost 4 bases, and 22 bases lay between the germline ends. Germline V lookup: CDR1 LNHDA, CDR2 SQIVND (reference sequence). The CDR3 runs to 16 residues. CDR3 residues: CASRPTSTGGPYEQYF. The DNA of the CDR3 is TGTGCCAGTAGACCGACTAGCACCGGGGGCCCTTACGAGCAGTACTTC.

The chain employs TRBV10-3 and TRBJ1-6; TRBD1 aligns across 9 bases. This CDR3 has 13 residues. Germline V lookup: CDR1 ENHRY, CDR2 SYGVKD. Trimming cost V 7 bases and J 8 bases; bases outside gene matches: 3. The CDR3: CAIKQGADSPLHF. CDR3 nucleotide sequence: TGTGCCATCAAACAGGGGGCTGATTCACCCCTCCACTTT.

The chain joins TRBV5-1 to TRBJ2-7; the D gene is possibly TRBD1 (5 bases). CDR3 length equals 13 residues. The V end was cut by 4 bases, the J end by 6 bases, with 14 bases between. The germline gives CDR1 SGHRS, CDR2 YFSETQ. The CDR3 sequence: CASSRVGQGEQYF. In DNA, the CDR3 is TGCGCCAGCAGCCGGGTAGGACAAGGCGAGCAGTACTTC. Looking up the rest from reference TRBV5-1 and TRBJ2-7 gives the full variable domain: KAGVTQTPRYLIKTRGQQVTLSCSPISGHRSVSWYQQTPGQGLQFLFEYFSETQRNKGNFPGRFSGRQFSNSRSEMNVSTLELGDSALYLCASSRVGQGEQYFGPGTRLTVT.

The chain joins TRBV5-1 to TRBJ2-7, with D tentatively TRBD2 (5 bases). Germline V gene sequence: CDR1 SGHRS, CDR2 YFSETQ. CDR3 length: 15 amino acids. The V end was cut by 5 bases, the J end by 0 bases, with 15 bases between. The CDR3 DNA is TGCGCCAGCAGACCCCTCCTGACTAACTCCTACGAGCAGTACTTC. Residues: CASRPLLTNSYEQYF. Full variable domain (rest looked up from reference TRBV5-1 and TRBJ2-7): KAGVTQTPRYLIKTRGQQVTLSCSPISGHRSVSWYQQTPGQGLQFLFEYFSETQRNKGNFPGRFSGRQFSNSRSEMNVSTLELGDSALYLCASRPLLTNSYEQYFGPGTRLTVT.

This clonotype was recorded at least ten times. The chain employs TRBV11-1 and TRBJ2-1, with 11 positions matching TRBD2. Germline V gene sequence: CDR1 SGHAT, CDR2 FQDESV (reference sequence). The CDR3 is 20 residues long. Unmatched junction bases numbered 14, after V lost 1 base and J lost 3 bases. This CDR3 is CASSLVPGLAGGPDYNEQFF. The CDR3 DNA follows: TGTGCCAGCAGCTTAGTTCCGGGCCTAGCGGGAGGACCTGACTACAATGAGCAGTTCTTC. Using reference TRBV11-1 and TRBJ2-1 for the parts outside the CDR3, the full variable domain is EAEVAQSPRYKITEKSQAVAFWCDPISGHATLYWYRQILGQGPELLVQFQDESVVDDSQLPKDRFSAERLKGVDSTLKIQPAELGDSAMYLCASSLVPGLAGGPDYNEQFFGPGTRLTVL.

The chain carries TRBV7-9 and TRBJ1-6; no firm D call. The CDR3 extends over 13 amino acids. The ends were cut back, 1 base at V and 10 bases at J, with 8 bases in the middle. Germline V gene sequence: CDR1 SEHNR, CDR2 FQNEAQ (reference sequence). CDR3 loop: CASSLVEGSPLHF. CDR3 DNA: TGTGCCAGCAGCTTAGTTGAGGGCTCACCCCTCCACTTT. Drawing the rest from reference TRBV7-9 and TRBJ1-6, the complete variable domain is DTGVSQNPRHKITKRGQNVTFRCDPISEHNRLYWYRQTLGQGPEFLTYFQNEAQLEKSRLLSDRFSAERPKGSFSTLEIQRTEQGDSAMYLCASSLVEGSPLHFGNGTRLTVT.

This clonotype appeared once. The chain recombines TRBV2 with TRBJ1-5; the D gene is possibly TRBD1 (5 bases). Germline loops: CDR1 SNHLY, CDR2 FYNNEI. The CDR3 has 14 residues. V was cut by 6 bases and J by 7 bases, with 16 bases left in between. CDR3 protein: CASSLTVGYQPQHF. CDR3 sequence (DNA): TGTGCCAGCAGCCTGACAGTGGGGTACCAGCCCCAGCATTTT.

On this clonotype itself: One end of the junction is discordant with germline, which a read error may explain. J is TRBJ1-3 and V is TRBV7-6; D gene uncertain. This CDR3 has 14 residues. Germline values: CDR1 SGHVS, CDR2 FNYEAQ. This CDR3 is CTSSPRGFGNTIYF. CDR3 nucleotide sequence: TGTACCAGCAGCCCCCGCGGGTTTGGAAACACCATATATTTT.

This clonotype was picked up many times. This chain links TRBV24-1 with TRBJ2-1; D may be TRBD2 (5 bases). The V end was cut by 0 bases, the J end by 8 bases, with 10 bases between. Germline V CDR1 and CDR2: KGHDR, SFDVKD. The CDR3 consists of 14 residues. The CDR3 coding sequence is TGTGCCACCAGTGATTTGAGGTACGGGGATGAGCAGTTCTTC. Its protein is CATSDLRYGDEQFF.

CDR3 protein: CASSLRPYGYTF. CDR3 nucleotide sequence: TGTGCCAGCAGTTTAAGGCCCTATGGCTACACCTTC. This chain connects TRBV12-3 or TRBV12-4 to TRBJ1-2; D not certain. Trimming stripped 2 bases from V and 4 bases from J, with 5 bases between. The CDR3 sequence is 12 residues long.

This clonotype was counted many times. The genes are TRBV24-1 and TRBJ2-1, with D perhaps given as TRBD1 or TRBD2 (5 bases each). V was trimmed by 12 bases and J by 3 bases, leaving 14 bases between them. Germline assignment: CDR1 KGHDR and CDR2 SFDVKD. The CDR3 is made up of 13 amino acids. The CDR3 loop reads CASAGDGYNEQFF. CDR3 bases: TGTGCCTCCGCCGGGGACGGCTACAATGAGCAGTTCTTC.

This clonotype was found many times. This chain links TRBV12-3 or TRBV12-4 with TRBJ2-7, with D possibly TRBD1 on 6 matching bases. Trimming removed 6 bases at V and 4 bases at J, with 19 bases between. The CDR3 totals 15 residues. CDR3 residues: CASRLARDTSYEQYF. CDR3 bases: TGTGCCAGCAGGCTAGCAAGGGACACGAGTTACGAGCAGTACTTC.

The rearrangement joins TRBV12-3 or TRBV12-4 to TRBJ1-2; D is unresolved. The length of the CDR3 is 13 residues. V lost 4 bases to trimming and J lost 5 bases, with 11 bases between them. Here the CDR3 reads CASSSSLGYGYTF. The CDR3 DNA follows: TGTGCCAGCAGTTCATCCCTTGGGTATGGCTACACCTTC.

Ten or more counts support this clonotype. This chain uses TRBV7-9 with TRBJ1-1; D is possibly TRBD1 (5 bases). Germline CDR1 is SEHNR and CDR2 is FQNEAQ (reference sequence). The CDR3 contains 15 residues. V lost 5 bases, J lost 6 bases, and 19 bases lay in between. The CDR3 sequence: CASSPLGGTSSEAFF. The CDR3 nucleotides read TGTGCCAGCAGCCCCCTTGGGGGAACGAGCTCTGAAGCTTTCTTT.

The chain is built from TRBV5-1 and TRBJ1-6; TRBD1 might be the D (6 bases). Trimming stripped 3 bases from V and 9 bases from J, with 16 bases between. In germline, CDR1 is SGHRS, CDR2 YFSETQ. The CDR3 is made up of 15 amino acids. The CDR3 DNA is TGCGCCAGCAGCTACGGCCGGGGGGGCACTTCACCCCTCCACTTT. Residues: CASSYGRGGTSPLHF.

The genes are TRBV5-6 and TRBJ1-4; 7 bases map to TRBD1. The CDR3 contains 15 residues. The ends lost 0 bases at V and 8 bases at J; junction bases unmatched: 7. Germline V gene sequence: CDR1 SGHDT, CDR2 YYEEEE. CDR3 in DNA: TGTGCCAGCAGCTTGGGAGGGGGCAGCAGGGAAAAACTGTTTTTT. Translating gives CASSLGGGSREKLFF.